The 27 T cell receptor beta chains presented below share a single source sample, sequenced in a study of graft-versus-host responses after intestinal transplantation (dated by TCRdb to the early 2020s). The library was prepared using the immunoSEQ multiplex PCR assay. TCRdb took this table from immuneACCESS and kept in-frame rearrangements with V and J called. Such tables lack part of the clones; where checked against another copy, unresolved V genes explain under half of the gap, and the rest is unexplained. A total of approximately 37,000 clones appear in this sample, nearly 90% of them only once. The leading ten clones occupy around 6.8% of the sample. This material consisted of PBMCs, taken roughly 270 days after transplant. These receptors all come from a human patient who received an intestinal transplant, so some T cells may come from the graft donor.

This chain links TRBV7-8 with TRBJ2-7; D may correspond to TRBD1 or TRBD2 (6 bases each). The V end lost 5 bases, the J end lost 4 bases, and 18 bases lay between the germline ends. This CDR3 is 15 amino acids long. The germline V gene has CDR1 SGHVS and CDR2 FQNEAQ. The CDR3 sequence: CASSIPLGGYYEQYF. CDR3 bases: TGTGCCAGCAGCATTCCCTTGGGGGGCTATTACGAGCAGTACTTC.

The chain carries TRBV5-5 and TRBJ2-4; possibly TRBD2 for D (6 bases). V was pared by 0 bases and J by 0 bases, with 13 bases between. The germline V gene encodes CDR1 SGHKS and CDR2 YYEKEE (reference sequence). This CDR3 has 17 amino acids. CDR3 nucleotides: TGTGCCAGCAGCTTGGTAGGTAGGGGACTAGCCAAAAACATTCAGTACTTC. The encoded protein is CASSLVGRGLAKNIQYF.

The V gene is TRBV7-8, the J gene TRBJ2-1, with 13 bases aligning to TRBD2. Germline V CDR1 and CDR2: SGHVS, FQNEAQ. The junction had 1 base not matched to a gene; V was cut back by 8 bases and J by 0 bases. The CDR3 runs 15 residues. The CDR3 DNA follows: TGTGCCAGCGGACTAGCGGGGGTCTCCTACAATGAGCAGTTCTTC. The encoded protein is CASGLAGVSYNEQFF.

The chain uses TRBV5-4 and TRBJ1-2; possibly TRBD1 for D (5 bases). Trimming cost V 2 bases and J 7 bases, with 12 bases left between them. The CDR3 covers 13 residues. Germline CDR1 SGHNT, CDR2 YYREEE (reference sequence). DNA for the CDR3: TGTGCCAGCAGCTTAGCAGGGATCGGTGGCTACACCTTC. Translated: CASSLAGIGGYTF.

The V gene is TRBV4-1, the J gene TRBJ1-1; D might be TRBD1 (6 bases). The germline gives CDR1 MGHRA, CDR2 YSYEKL. Deletions cut 6 bases from V and 0 bases from J, with 11 bases between. This CDR3 is built from 14 residues. As DNA, the CDR3 is TGCGCCAGCAGGCCCGACAGGTTGAACACTGAAGCTTTCTTT. This encodes CASRPDRLNTEAFF.

This chain links TRBV19 with TRBJ1-2, with 11 bases identical to TRBD1. The CDR3 sequence is 15 residues long. V shed 3 bases and J 7 bases; nucleotides not matched to a gene: 7. CDR1 LNHDA and CDR2 SQIVND come from the germline V gene (reference sequence). The CDR3 DNA reads as TGTGCCAGTAGTATTGACGGACAGGGGGCGCTTGGCTACACCTTC. Protein product: CASSIDGQGALGYTF.

The chain recombines TRBV5-1 with TRBJ2-4; D is unresolved. In germline, CDR1 is SGHRS, CDR2 YFSETQ. The CDR3 totals 11 residues. The V end was cut by 2 bases, the J end by 5 bases, with 2 bases between. The CDR3 DNA reads as TGCGCCAGCAGCTTCCAAAACATTCAGTACTTC. This gives the protein CASSFQNIQYF.

This chain connects TRBV4-1 to TRBJ1-1, with D hard to call. This CDR3 has 14 residues. CDR1 is MGHRA, CDR2 YSYEKL, per germline. Trimming left V 0 bases short and J 5 bases short, with 10 bases between. The CDR3 sequence is CASSQEGQFTEAFF. The CDR3 DNA follows: TGCGCCAGCAGCCAAGAAGGTCAGTTTACTGAAGCTTTCTTT.

This chain connects TRBV5-1 to TRBJ1-4; weak D call: TRBD1 (5 bases). This CDR3 has 16 residues. The germline V and J ends were trimmed by 0 bases and 5 bases, with 14 bases remaining between them. The germline gives CDR1 SGHRS, CDR2 YFSETQ. Here the CDR3 DNA reads TGCGCCAGCAGCTTGGGACGGGGGAGTGGAAATGAAAAACTGTTTTTT. It translates to CASSLGRGSGNEKLFF. The variable domain in full, completed from reference TRBV5-1 and TRBJ1-4, reads KAGVTQTPRYLIKTRGQQVTLSCSPISGHRSVSWYQQTPGQGLQFLFEYFSETQRNKGNFPGRFSGRQFSNSRSEMNVSTLELGDSALYLCASSLGRGSGNEKLFFGSGTQLSVL.

The chain links TRBV2 to TRBJ2-1; a possible D gene is TRBD2 (6 bases). The V end was cut by 5 bases, the J end by 4 bases, with 15 bases between. Germline V gene lookup returns CDR1 SNHLY and CDR2 FYNNEI. The CDR3 runs 15 residues. In DNA form, the CDR3 reads TGTGCCAGCAGTACCGACTCAAGCGGGTACAATGAGCAGTTCTTC. It specifies CASSTDSSGYNEQFF.

The V gene is TRBV11-3, the J gene TRBJ2-3; TRBD1 aligns across 9 bases. The CDR3 is made up of 18 amino acids. Per germline, CDR1 SGHNT and CDR2 YENEEA. The V gene end was trimmed by 4 bases and the J gene end by 2 bases; junction bases not matched to a gene: 13. As DNA, the CDR3 is TGTGCCAGCAGCTCCCTGGACGAGACAGGGGGAATCACAGATACGCAGTATTTT. It codes for CASSSLDETGGITDTQYF.

The rearrangement joins TRBV7-9 to TRBJ1-1; tentative D call: TRBD1 (5 bases). CDR1 and CDR2 (germline): SEHNR, FQNEAQ (reference sequence). The CDR3 extends over 19 amino acids. V shed 4 bases and J shed 5 bases, with 29 bases lying between them. The CDR3 coding sequence is TGTGCCAGCAGCTCCCCTCTAAAGGTATGGGGGGATTCGAGGACTGAAGCTTTCTTT. Amino acid sequence: CASSSPLKVWGDSRTEAFF.

The CDR3 DNA reads TGTGCCAGCAGGGCCGGACAGCTAGCCTCCTACGAGCAGTACTTC. Encoded protein: CASRAGQLASYEQYF. J is TRBJ2-7 and V is TRBV6-1, with a weak D call TRBD1 (6 bases). With 6 bases removed from V and 0 bases from J, the gap between germline ends came to 15 bases. CDR1 and CDR2 from the germline V gene are MNHNS and SASEGT. This CDR3 contains 15 residues.

V is TRBV11-2 and J is TRBJ2-5; TRBD1 matches at 7 bases. The CDR3 covers 15 residues. Per the germline V gene, CDR1 is SGHAT and CDR2 is FQNNGV. V lost 2 bases to trimming and J lost 2 bases; unmatched junction nucleotides: 5. CDR3 region: CASSLNRGEQETQYF. The CDR3 coding sequence is TGTGCCAGCAGCTTAAACAGGGGAGAGCAAGAGACCCAGTACTTC. Combining the CDR3 with reference TRBV11-2 and TRBJ2-5 gives the whole variable domain EAGVAQSPRYKIIEKRQSVAFWCNPISGHATLYWYQQILGQGPKLLIQFQNNGVVDDSQLPKDRFSAERLKGVDSTLKIQPAKLEDSAVYLCASSLNRGEQETQYFGPGTRLLVL.

The V call is TRBV4-1, the J call TRBJ2-3; D is possibly TRBD1 (6 bases). Trimming shortened V by 3 bases and J by 3 bases, and 25 bases separated the two germline ends. The CDR3 has 19 amino acids. Looked up from germline, CDR1 is MGHRA and CDR2 is YSYEKL. CDR3 region: CASSHPSAGARLRTDTQYF. CDR3 nucleotides: TGCGCCAGCAGCCACCCGTCGGCAGGGGCCCGGCTAAGGACAGATACGCAGTATTTT.

This clone appeared a single time. The chain recombines TRBV5-1 with TRBJ2-1; 9 bases match TRBD1. Trimming cost V 0 bases and J 9 bases; bases outside gene matches: 1. Germline V gene lookup returns CDR1 SGHRS and CDR2 YFSETQ. The CDR3 has 13 amino acids. CDR3 sequence: CASSLGQGGEQFF. As DNA, the CDR3 is TGCGCCAGCAGCTTGGGACAGGGGGGTGAGCAGTTCTTC.

The chain links TRBV6-6 to TRBJ2-2, with D possibly being TRBD1 (6 bases). Germline V gives CDR1 MNHNY, CDR2 SVGAGI (reference sequence). V gave up 8 bases and J gave up 6 bases, with 13 bases separating them. The CDR3 is 13 amino acids. The CDR3 DNA reads TGTGCCAGCGGCAGGGGATATTCCGGGGAGCTGTTTTTT. Encoded protein: CASGRGYSGELFF.

As DNA, the CDR3 is TGTGCCTGGAACCAGGGTTCCTACGAGCAGTACTTC. This codes for CAWNQGSYEQYF. V is TRBV30 and J is TRBJ2-7, with a weak D call TRBD1 (5 bases). Germline CDR1 reads GTSNPN; CDR2 reads SVGIG (reference sequence). Trimming took off 4 bases at V and 1 base at J, with 8 bases between the two ends. The CDR3 runs to 12 residues.

This sequence joins TRBV2 and TRBJ1-1; TRBD1 might be the D (6 bases). CDR1 is SNHLY, CDR2 FYNNEI, per germline. Trimming removed 4 bases from V and 4 bases from J, with 13 bases in between. CDR3 length equals 14 residues. The CDR3 here is CASSALGQSTEAFF. The CDR3 DNA sequence: TGTGCCAGCAGTGCCCTAGGACAGAGCACTGAAGCTTTCTTT.

The chain is built from TRBV6-6 and TRBJ2-5; no reliable D call. The CDR3 has 14 residues. Germline V lookup: CDR1 MNHNY, CDR2 SVGAGI (reference sequence). With 0 bases removed from V and 5 bases from J, the gap between germline ends came to 10 bases. In DNA form, the CDR3 reads TGTGCCAGCAGTTACTCCGAGAAGAGGGAGACCCAGTACTTC. Its translation is CASSYSEKRETQYF.

This clone has a single count. The gene calls are TRBV4-1 and TRBJ2-1; 13 nucleotides agree with TRBD2. The CDR3 contains 17 residues. V was clipped by 0 bases and J by 8 bases; unmatched bases: 7. Germline V gene sequence: CDR1 MGHRA, CDR2 YSYEKL. The CDR3 bases are TGCGCCAGCAGCCAAGAAGGGACTAGCGGGGCATGGGATGAGCAGTTCTTC. This encodes CASSQEGTSGAWDEQFF.

This sequence joins TRBV10-3 and TRBJ1-6; no definite D call. The CDR3 has 13 residues. V shed 7 bases and J shed 8 bases, with 12 bases lying between them. Germline V gene sequence: CDR1 ENHRY, CDR2 SYGVKD. CDR3 bases: TGTGCCATCACCGGAATATTAGATTCACCCCTCCACTTT. Residues: CAITGILDSPLHF.

The chain recombines TRBV7-3 with TRBJ2-2; TRBD1 matches at 8 bases. This CDR3 spans 15 amino acids. The germline V gene has CDR1 SGHTA and CDR2 FQGTGA. With 5 bases clipped from V and 4 bases from J, the junction kept 6 bases outside the gene matches. This CDR3 reads CASSHNQGATGELFF. The CDR3 DNA reads as TGTGCCAGCAGCCATAACCAGGGGGCCACCGGGGAGCTGTTTTTT.

The V call is TRBV6-1, the J call TRBJ2-1; 9 positions agree with TRBD2. The length of the CDR3 is 15 residues. The V segment lost 5 bases and the J segment 4 bases; nucleotides outside the gene matches: 6. Germline CDR1 reads MNHNS; CDR2 reads SASEGT. The CDR3 sequence: CASSQTAGGYNEQFF. The CDR3 DNA is TGTGCCAGCAGTCAGACAGCGGGGGGATACAATGAGCAGTTCTTC.

The chain couples TRBV5-6 to TRBJ2-7; TRBD1 matches 8 bases. V trimming: 2 bases; J trimming: 0 bases; junction bases outside the gene matches: 1. Germline V CDR1 and CDR2: SGHDT, YYEEEE. This CDR3 has 14 residues. CDR3 DNA sequence: TGTGCCAGCAGCTTCAGGGGGCCCTCCTACGAGCAGTACTTC. Its translation is CASSFRGPSYEQYF.

This rearrangement joins TRBV9 to TRBJ1-2; D not certain. Germline V gene sequence: CDR1 SGDLS, CDR2 YYNGEE. V shed 3 bases and J shed 3 bases, with 12 bases lying between them. The length of the CDR3 is 14 residues. The CDR3 sequence: CASSDLGRHYGYTF. CDR3 coding DNA: TGTGCCAGCAGCGACCTCGGTCGTCACTATGGCTACACCTTC.

This clone was counted once. The chain joins TRBV7-3 to TRBJ1-6, with D maybe TRBD1 (5 bases). Germline V gene data show CDR1 as SGHTA and CDR2 as FQGTGA. V lost 6 bases and J lost 6, with 15 bases in between. The CDR3 totals 15 residues. CDR3 sequence: CASSLGGTRNSPLHF. The CDR3 region has the DNA TGTGCCAGCAGTTTGGGAGGGACCCGTAATTCACCCCTCCACTTT.